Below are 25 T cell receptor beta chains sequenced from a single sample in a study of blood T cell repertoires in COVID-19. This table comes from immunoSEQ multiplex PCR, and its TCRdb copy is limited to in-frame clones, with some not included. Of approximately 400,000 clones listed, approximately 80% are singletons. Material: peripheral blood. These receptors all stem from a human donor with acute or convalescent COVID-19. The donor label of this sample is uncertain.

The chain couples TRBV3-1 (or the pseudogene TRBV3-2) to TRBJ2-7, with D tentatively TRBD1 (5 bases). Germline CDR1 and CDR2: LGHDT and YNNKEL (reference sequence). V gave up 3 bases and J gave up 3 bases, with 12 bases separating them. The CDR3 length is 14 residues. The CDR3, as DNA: TGTGCCAGCAGCCAGAACGGACAAATCTACGAGCAGTACTTC. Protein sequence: CASSQNGQIYEQYF.

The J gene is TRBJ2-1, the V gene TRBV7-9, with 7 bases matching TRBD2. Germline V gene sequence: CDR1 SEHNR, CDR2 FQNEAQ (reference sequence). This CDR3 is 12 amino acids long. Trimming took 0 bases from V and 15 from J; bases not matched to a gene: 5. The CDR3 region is CASSLAGGPPFF. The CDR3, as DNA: TGTGCCAGCAGCTTAGCGGGAGGGCCCCCGTTCTTC. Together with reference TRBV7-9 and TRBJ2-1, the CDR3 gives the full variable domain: DTGVSQNPRHKITKRGQNVTFRCDPISEHNRLYWYRQTLGQGPEFLTYFQNEAQLEKSRLLSDRFSAERPKGSFSTLEIQRTEQGDSAMYLCASSLAGGPPFFGPGTRLTVL.

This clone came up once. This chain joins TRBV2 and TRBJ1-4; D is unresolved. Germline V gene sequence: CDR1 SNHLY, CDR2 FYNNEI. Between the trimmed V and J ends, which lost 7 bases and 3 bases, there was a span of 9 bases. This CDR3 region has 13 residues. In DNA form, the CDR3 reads TGTGCCAGCATCGGGAGCTCTAATGAAAAACTGTTTTTT. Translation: CASIGSSNEKLFF.

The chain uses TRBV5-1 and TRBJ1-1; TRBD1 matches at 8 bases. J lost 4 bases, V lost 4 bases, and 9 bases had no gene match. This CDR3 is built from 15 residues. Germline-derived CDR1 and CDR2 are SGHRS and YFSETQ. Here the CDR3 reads CASSQNQGAGTEAFF. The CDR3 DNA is TGCGCCAGCAGCCAAAACCAGGGGGCCGGCACTGAAGCTTTCTTT.

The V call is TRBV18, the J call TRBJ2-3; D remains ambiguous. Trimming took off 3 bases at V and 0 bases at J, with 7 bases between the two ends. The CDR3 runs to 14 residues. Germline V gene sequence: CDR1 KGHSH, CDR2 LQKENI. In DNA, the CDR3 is TGTGCCAGCTCACCGGGCCCTAGCACAGATACGCAGTATTTT. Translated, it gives CASSPGPSTDTQYF. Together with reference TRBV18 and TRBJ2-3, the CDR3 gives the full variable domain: NAGVMQNPRHLVRRRGQEARLRCSPMKGHSHVYWYRQLPEEGLKFMVYLQKENIIDESGMPKERFSAEFPKEGPSILRIQQVVRGDSAAYFCASSPGPSTDTQYFGPGTRLTVL.

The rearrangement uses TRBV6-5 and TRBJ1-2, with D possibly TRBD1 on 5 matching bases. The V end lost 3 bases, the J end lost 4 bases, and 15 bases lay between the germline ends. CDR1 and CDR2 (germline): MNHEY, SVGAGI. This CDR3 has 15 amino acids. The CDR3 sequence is CASSYDRSGIYGYTF. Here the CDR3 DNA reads TGTGCCAGCAGTTATGATCGGTCAGGGATCTATGGCTACACCTTC.

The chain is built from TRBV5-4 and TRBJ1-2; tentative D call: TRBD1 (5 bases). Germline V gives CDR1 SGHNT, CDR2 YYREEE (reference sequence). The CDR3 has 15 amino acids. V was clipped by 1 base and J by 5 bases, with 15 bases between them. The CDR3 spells CASSLIGAGRYGYTF. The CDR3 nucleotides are TGTGCCAGCAGCTTGATAGGGGCGGGAAGGTATGGCTACACCTTC.

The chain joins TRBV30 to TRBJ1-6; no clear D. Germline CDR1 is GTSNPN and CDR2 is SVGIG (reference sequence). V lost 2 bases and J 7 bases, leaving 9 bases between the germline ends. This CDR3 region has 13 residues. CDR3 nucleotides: TGTGCCTGGAGTTACACAGAAAATTCACCCCTCCACTTT. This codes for CAWSYTENSPLHF.

In DNA form, the CDR3 reads TGTGCCAGCAGTTTTTCCGGGGGCTCCTACAATGAGCAGTTCTTC. This sequence encodes CASSFSGGSYNEQFF. The chain recombines TRBV27 with TRBJ2-1; a possible D gene is TRBD2 (6 bases). The CDR3 extends over 15 amino acids. Trimming shortened V by 3 bases and J by 0 bases, and 9 bases separated the two germline ends. Looked up from germline, CDR1 is MNHEY and CDR2 is SMNVEV (reference sequence).

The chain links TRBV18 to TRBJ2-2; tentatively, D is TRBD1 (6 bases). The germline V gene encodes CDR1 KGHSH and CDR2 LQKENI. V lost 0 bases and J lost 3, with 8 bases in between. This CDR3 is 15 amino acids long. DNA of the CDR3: TGTGCCAGCTCACCACCGGACAGTTACACCGGGGAGCTGTTTTTT. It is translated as CASSPPDSYTGELFF.

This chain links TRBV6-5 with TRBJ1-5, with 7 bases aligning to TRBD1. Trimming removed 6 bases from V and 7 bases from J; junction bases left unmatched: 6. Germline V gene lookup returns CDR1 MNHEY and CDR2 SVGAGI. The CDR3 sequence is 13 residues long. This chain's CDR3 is CASRDREGQPQHF. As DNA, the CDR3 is TGTGCCAGCAGAGACAGGGAAGGGCAGCCCCAGCATTTT.

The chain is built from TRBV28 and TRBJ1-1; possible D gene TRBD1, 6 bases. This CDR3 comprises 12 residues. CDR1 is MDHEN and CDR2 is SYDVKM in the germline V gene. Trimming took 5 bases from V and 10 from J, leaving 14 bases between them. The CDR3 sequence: CASSIPQGRAFF. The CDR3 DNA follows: TGTGCCAGCAGTATACCCCAGGGGAGAGCTTTCTTT.

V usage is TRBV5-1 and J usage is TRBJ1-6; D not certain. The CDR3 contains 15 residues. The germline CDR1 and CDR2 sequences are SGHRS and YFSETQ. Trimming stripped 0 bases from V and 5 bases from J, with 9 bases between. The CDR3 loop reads CASSLVAGNNSPLHF. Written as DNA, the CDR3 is TGCGCCAGCAGCTTGGTTGCAGGCAATAATTCACCCCTCCACTTT.

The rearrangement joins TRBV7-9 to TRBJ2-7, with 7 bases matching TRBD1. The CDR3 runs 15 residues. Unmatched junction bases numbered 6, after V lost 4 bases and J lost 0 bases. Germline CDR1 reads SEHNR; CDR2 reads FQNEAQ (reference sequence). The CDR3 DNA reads TGTGCCAGCAGCTCACCAAGGACAGGCTCCTACGAGCAGTACTTC. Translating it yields CASSSPRTGSYEQYF.

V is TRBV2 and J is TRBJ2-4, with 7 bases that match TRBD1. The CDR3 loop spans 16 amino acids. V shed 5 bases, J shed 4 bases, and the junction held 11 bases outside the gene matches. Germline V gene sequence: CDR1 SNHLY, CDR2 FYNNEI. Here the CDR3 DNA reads TGTGCCAGCAGTCCCACCTCCGGGACAGCAAAAAACATTCAGTACTTC. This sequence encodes CASSPTSGTAKNIQYF.

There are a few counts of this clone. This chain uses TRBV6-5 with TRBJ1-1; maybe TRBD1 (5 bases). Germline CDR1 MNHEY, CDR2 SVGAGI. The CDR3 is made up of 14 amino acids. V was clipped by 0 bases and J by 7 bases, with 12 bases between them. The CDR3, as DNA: TGTGCCAGCAGTTACTCCCAGGGTCGAAGTGAAGCTTTCTTT. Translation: CASSYSQGRSEAFF.

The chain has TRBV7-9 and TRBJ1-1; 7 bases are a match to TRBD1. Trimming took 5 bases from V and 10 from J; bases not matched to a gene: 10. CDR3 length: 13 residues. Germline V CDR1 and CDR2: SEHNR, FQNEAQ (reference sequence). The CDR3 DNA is TGTGCCAGCAGCGCAACAGGGGACTTTGTAGCTTTCTTT. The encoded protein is CASSATGDFVAFF.

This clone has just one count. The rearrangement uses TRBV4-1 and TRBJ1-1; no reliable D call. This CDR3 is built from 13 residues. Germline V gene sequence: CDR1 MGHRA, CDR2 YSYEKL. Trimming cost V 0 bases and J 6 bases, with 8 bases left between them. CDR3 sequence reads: CASSQDPAAEAFF. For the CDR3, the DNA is TGCGCCAGCAGCCAAGATCCCGCGGCTGAAGCTTTCTTT.

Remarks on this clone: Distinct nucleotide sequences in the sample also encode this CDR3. The CDR3 loop is CASSRDRAETQYF. CDR3 in DNA: TGTGCCAGCTCACGGGACAGGGCAGAGACCCAGTACTTC. J is TRBJ2-5 and V is TRBV18; 9 nucleotides agree with TRBD1. V was pared by 4 bases and J by 4 bases, with 1 base of the junction left unmatched. Germline loops: CDR1 KGHSH, CDR2 LQKENI. The CDR3 is 13 residues long.

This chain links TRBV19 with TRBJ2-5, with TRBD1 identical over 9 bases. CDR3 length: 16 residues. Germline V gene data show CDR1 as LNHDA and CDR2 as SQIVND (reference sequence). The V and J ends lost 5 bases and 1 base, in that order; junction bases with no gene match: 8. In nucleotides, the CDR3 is TGTGCCAGTAGTTTCCTATGGACAGGGGTCCAAGAGACCCAGTACTTC. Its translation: CASSFLWTGVQETQYF.

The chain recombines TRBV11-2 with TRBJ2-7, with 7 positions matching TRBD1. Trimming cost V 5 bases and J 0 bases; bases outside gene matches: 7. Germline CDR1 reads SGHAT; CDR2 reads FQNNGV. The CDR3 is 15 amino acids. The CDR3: CASSTRGQSSYEQYF. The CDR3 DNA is TGTGCCAGCAGCACTCGGGGACAGAGCTCCTACGAGCAGTACTTC.

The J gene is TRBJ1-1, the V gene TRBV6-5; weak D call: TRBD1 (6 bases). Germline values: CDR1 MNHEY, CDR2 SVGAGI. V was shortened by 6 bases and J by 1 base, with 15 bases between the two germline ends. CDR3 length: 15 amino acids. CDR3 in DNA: TGTGCCAGCAGCCGAAACAGGGCAGCGAACACTGAAGCTTTCTTT. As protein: CASSRNRAANTEAFF.

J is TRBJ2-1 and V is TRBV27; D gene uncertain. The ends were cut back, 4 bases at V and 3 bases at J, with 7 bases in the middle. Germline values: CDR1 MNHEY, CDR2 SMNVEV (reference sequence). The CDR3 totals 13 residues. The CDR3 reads CASSSSRYNEQFF. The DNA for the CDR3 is TGTGCCAGCAGTTCCAGTCGCTACAATGAGCAGTTCTTC.

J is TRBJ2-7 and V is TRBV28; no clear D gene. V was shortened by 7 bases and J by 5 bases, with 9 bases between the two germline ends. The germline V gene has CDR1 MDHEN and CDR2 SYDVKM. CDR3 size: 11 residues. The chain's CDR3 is CASTDRDEQYF. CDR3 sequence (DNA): TGTGCCAGCACCGACCGGGACGAGCAGTACTTC.

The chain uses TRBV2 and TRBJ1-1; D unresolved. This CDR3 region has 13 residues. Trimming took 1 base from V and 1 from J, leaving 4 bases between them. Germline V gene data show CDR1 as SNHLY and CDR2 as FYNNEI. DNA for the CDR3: TGTGCCAGCAGTGAAGACTGGAACACTGAAGCTTTCTTT. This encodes CASSEDWNTEAFF.